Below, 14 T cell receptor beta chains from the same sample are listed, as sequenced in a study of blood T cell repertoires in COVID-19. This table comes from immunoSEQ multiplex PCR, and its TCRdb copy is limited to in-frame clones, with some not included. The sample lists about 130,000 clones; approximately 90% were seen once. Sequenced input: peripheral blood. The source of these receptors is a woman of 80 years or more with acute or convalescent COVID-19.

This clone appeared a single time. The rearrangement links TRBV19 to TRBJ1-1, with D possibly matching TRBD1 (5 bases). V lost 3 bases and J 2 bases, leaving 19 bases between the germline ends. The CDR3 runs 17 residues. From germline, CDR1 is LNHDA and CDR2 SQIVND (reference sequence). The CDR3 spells CASSIFTARVGNTEAFF. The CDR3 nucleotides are TGTGCCAGTAGTATTTTTACCGCCAGGGTGGGAAACACTGAAGCTTTCTTT. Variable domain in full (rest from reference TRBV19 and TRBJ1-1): DGGITQSPKYLFRKEGQNVTLSCEQNLNHDAMYWYRQDPGQGLRLIYYSQIVNDFQKGDIAEGYSVSREKKESFPLTVTSAQKNPTAFYLCASSIFTARVGNTEAFFGQGTRLTVV.

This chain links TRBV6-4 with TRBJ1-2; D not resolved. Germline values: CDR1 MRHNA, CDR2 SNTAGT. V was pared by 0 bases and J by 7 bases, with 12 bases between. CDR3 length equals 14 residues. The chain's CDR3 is CASSDSPGIGGYTF. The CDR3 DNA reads TGTGCCAGCAGTGACTCACCGGGGATAGGTGGCTACACCTTC.

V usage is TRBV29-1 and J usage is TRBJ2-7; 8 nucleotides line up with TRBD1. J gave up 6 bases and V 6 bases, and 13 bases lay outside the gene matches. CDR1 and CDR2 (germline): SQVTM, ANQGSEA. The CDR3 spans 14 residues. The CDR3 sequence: CSVPGQGARVEQYF. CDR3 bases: TGCAGCGTCCCGGGCCAGGGGGCTCGGGTCGAGCAGTACTTC.

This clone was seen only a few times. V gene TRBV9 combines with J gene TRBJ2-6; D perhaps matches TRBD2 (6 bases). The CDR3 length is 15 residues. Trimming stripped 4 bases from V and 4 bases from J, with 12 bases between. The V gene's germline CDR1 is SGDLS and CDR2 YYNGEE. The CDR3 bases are TGTGCCAGCAGCTTCCGCCGGGAGGGGGCCAACGTCCTGACTTTC. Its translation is CASSFRREGANVLTF.

The CDR3 reads CASSLATMRGDTQYF. As DNA, the CDR3 is TGCGCCAGCAGCTTGGCCACCATGCGGGGAGATACGCAGTATTTT. The chain is built from TRBV5-1 and TRBJ2-3; D is perhaps TRBD2 (6 bases). The CDR3 has 15 amino acids. Trimming stripped 0 bases from V and 5 bases from J, with 13 bases between. Germline values: CDR1 SGHRS, CDR2 YFSETQ.

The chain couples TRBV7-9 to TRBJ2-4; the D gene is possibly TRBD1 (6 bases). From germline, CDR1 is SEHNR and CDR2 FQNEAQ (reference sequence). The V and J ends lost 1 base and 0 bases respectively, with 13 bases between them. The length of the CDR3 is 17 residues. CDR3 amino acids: CASSLEWGQLAKNIQYF. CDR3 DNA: TGTGCCAGCAGCTTAGAGTGGGGGCAACTAGCCAAAAACATTCAGTACTTC. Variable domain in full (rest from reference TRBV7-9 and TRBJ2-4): DTGVSQNPRHKITKRGQNVTFRCDPISEHNRLYWYRQTLGQGPEFLTYFQNEAQLEKSRLLSDRFSAERPKGSFSTLEIQRTEQGDSAMYLCASSLEWGQLAKNIQYFGAGTRLSVL.

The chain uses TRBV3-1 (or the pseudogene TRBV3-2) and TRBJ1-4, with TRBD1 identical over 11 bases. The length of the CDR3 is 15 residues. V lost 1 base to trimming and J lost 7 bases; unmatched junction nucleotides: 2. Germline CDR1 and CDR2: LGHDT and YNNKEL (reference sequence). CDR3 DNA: TGTGCCAGCAGCCAAGCTGGGACAGGGGGTGAAAAACTGTTTTTT. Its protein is CASSQAGTGGEKLFF.

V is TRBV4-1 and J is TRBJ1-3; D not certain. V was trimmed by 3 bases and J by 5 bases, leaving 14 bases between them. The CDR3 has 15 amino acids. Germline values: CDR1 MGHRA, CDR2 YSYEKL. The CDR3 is CASSQEGLRRNTIYF. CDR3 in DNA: TGCGCCAGCAGCCAGGAAGGACTGCGGAGAAACACCATATATTTT.

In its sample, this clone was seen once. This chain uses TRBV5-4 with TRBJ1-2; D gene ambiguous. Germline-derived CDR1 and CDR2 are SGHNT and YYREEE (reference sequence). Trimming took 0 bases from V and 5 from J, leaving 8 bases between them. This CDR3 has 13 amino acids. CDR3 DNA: TGTGCCAGCAGCTTGGGCCAGTATTATGGCTACACCTTC. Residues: CASSLGQYYGYTF.

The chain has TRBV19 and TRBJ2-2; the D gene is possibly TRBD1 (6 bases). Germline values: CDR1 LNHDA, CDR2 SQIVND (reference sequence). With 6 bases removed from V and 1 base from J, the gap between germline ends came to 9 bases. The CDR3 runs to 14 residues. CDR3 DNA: TGTGCCAGTAGGGACAGTGGGAACACCGGGGAGCTGTTTTTT. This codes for CASRDSGNTGELFF.

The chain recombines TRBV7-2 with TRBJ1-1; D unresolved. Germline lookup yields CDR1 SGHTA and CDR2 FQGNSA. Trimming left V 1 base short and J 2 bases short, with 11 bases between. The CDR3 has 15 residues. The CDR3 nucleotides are TGTGCCAGCAGCTTAGGCATCACAGACAACACTGAAGCTTTCTTT. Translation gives CASSLGITDNTEAFF.

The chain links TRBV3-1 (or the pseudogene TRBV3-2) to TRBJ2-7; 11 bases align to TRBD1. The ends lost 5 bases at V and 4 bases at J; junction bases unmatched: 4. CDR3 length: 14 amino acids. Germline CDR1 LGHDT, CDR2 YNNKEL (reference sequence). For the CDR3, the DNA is TGTGCCAGCAGCTGGACAGGGGGCGGATACGAGCAGTACTTC. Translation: CASSWTGGGYEQYF.

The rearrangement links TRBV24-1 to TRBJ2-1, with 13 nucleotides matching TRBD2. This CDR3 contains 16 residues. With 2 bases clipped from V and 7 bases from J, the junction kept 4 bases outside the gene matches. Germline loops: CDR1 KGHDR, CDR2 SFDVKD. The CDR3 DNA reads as TGTGCCACCAGTGATTCCGGGACTAGCGGGACAAATGAGCAGTTCTTC. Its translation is CATSDSGTSGTNEQFF.

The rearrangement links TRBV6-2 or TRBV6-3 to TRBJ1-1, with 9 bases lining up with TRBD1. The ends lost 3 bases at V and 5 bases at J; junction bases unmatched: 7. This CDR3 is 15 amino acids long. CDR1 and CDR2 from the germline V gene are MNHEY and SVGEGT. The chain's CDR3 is CASSYRGQGRTEAFF. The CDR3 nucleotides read TGTGCCAGCAGTTATCGGGGACAGGGAAGGACTGAAGCTTTCTTT.